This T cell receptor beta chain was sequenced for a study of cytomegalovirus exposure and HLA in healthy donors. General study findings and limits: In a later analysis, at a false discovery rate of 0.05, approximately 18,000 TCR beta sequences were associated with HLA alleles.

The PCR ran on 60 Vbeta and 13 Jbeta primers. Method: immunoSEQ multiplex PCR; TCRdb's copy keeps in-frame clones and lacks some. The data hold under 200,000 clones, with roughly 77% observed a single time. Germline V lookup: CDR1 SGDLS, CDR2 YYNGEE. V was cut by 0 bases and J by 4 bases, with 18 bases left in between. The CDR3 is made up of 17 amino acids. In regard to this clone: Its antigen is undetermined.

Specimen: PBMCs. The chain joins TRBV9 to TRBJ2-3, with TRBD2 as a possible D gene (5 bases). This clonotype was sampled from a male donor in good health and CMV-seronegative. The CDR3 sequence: CASSVGVNSRRADTQYF. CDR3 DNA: TGTGCCAGCAGCGTAGGAGTGAACAGCCGGCGGGCAGATACGCAGTATTTT.